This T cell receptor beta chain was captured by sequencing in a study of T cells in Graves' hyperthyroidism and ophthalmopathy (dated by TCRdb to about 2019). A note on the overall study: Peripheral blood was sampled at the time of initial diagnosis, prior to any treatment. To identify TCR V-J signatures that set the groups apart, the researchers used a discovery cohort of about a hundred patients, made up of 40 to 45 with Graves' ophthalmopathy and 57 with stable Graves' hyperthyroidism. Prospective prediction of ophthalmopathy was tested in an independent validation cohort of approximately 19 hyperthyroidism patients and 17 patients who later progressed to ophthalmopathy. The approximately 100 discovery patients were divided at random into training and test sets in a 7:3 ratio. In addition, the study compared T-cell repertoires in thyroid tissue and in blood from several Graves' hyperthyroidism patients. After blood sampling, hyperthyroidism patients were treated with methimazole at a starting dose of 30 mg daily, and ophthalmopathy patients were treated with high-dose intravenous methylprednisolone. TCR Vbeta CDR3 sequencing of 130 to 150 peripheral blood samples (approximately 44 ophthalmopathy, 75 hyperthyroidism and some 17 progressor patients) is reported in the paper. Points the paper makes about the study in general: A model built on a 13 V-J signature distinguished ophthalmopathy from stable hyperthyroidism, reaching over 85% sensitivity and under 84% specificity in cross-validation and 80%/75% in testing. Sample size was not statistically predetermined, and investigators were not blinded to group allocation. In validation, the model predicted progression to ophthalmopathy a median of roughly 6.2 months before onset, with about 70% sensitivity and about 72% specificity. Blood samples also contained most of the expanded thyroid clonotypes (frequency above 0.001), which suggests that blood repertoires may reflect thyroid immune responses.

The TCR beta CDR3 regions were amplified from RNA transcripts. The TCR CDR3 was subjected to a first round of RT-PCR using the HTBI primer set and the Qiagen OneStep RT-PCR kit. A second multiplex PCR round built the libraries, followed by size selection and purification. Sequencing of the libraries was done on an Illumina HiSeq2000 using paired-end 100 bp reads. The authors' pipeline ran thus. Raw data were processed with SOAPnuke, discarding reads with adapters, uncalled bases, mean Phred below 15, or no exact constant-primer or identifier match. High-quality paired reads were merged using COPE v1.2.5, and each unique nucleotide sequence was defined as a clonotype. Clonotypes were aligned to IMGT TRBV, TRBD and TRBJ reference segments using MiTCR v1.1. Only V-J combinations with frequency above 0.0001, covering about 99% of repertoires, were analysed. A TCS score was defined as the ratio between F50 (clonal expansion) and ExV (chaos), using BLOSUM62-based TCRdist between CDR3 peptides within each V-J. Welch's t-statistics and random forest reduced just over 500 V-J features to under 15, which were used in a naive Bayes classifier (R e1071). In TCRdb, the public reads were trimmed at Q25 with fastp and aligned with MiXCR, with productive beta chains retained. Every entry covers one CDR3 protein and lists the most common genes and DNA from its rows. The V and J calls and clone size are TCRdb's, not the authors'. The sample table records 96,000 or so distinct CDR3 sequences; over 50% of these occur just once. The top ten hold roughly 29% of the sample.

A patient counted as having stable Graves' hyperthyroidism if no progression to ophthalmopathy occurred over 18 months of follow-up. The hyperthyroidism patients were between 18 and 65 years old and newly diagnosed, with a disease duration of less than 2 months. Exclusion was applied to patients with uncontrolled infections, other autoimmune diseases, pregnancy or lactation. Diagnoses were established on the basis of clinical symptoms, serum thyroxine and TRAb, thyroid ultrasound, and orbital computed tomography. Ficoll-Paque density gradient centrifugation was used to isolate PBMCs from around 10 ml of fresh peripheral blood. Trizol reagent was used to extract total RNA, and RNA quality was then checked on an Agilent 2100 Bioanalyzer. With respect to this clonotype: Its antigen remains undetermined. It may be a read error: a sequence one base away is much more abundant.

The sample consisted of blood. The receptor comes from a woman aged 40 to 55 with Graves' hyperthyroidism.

The DNA reads as follows: TGCGCCAGCAGCCCCGGGACAGGGGCATCGACCTACGAGCAGTACTTC. Translated, it reads CASSPGTGASTYEQYF. The V and J segments used are TRBV5-1 and TRBJ2-7, with 10 bases aligning to TRBD1. CDR1 and CDR2, per the germline V gene, are SGHRS and YFSETQ. From V the trimming removes 4 bases and from J it removes 2 bases, while the gene matches leave 9 bases of the junction unaccounted for. The CDR3 starts with the cysteine, ends with the phenylalanine, and has 16 residues. This entry keeps only the CDR3 DNA: 48 bases, framed from base 1.